Listed below are T cell receptor beta chains from one sample, sequenced in a study of T cells in localized non-small cell lung cancer. Profiled with immunoSEQ multiplex PCR; TCRdb holds only in-frame clones, not every one. The sample records about 52,000 clones, 80% being singletons. This specimen consisted of PBMCs, obtained before any cancer treatment. The origin of the receptors is a woman aged 35-75 years with stage II lung adenocarcinoma. CDR3s include the opening cysteine and the closing phenylalanine or tryptophan. The D gene is left open where the match is weak. Not every row has a clone size; where given, it reads once, few, many or a size class.

D,J,size,V,DNA,CDR3
-,TRBJ1-1,once,TRBV27,TGTGCCAGCAGGAGGGGTTCCGGCACTGAAGCTTTCTTT,CASRRGSGTEAFF
-,TRBJ2-7,once,TRBV20-1,TGCAGTGCTTCCAATTCCTACGAGCAGTACTTC,CSASNSYEQYF
-,TRBJ2-7,-,TRBV5-4,TGTGCCAGCAGCGTTCAGGGTACCTACGAGCAGTACTTC,CASSVQGTYEQYF
-,TRBJ1-4,-,TRBV6-5,TGTGCCAGCAGTACCTCTTCGGCAACTAATGAAAAACTGTTTTTT,CASSTSSATNEKLFF
-,TRBJ1-5,-,TRBV2,TGTGCCAGCAGTATACAGGGTGGACGCAATCAGCCCCAGCATTTT,CASSIQGGRNQPQHF
-,TRBJ1-5,-,TRBV30,TGTGCCTGGAGTTTCCGACGCCGGATCCAGCCCCAGCATTTT,CAWSFRRRIQPQHF
-,TRBJ1-1,once,TRBV18,TGTGCCAGCTCGACAGAAATGGTGAACACTGAAGCTTTCTTT,CASSTEMVNTEAFF
TRBD1,TRBJ1-2,-,TRBV27,TGTGCCAGCAGTTCGGACAGGGCTGGGGCTGGCTACACCTTC,CASSSDRAGAGYTF
TRBD1,TRBJ1-5,medium-sized,TRBV30,TGTGCCTGGAGTGGAGGACAGGTTTATAGCAATCAGCCCCAGCATTTT,CAWSGGQVYSNQPQHF
-,TRBJ1-4,-,TRBV2,TGTGCCAGCAGTCGGGATCAGCCGATGGAACTGTTTTTT,CASSRDQPMELFF
TRBD1,TRBJ1-6,once,TRBV6-5,TGTGCCAGCAGTGAACCGGGGACAGGTTCACCCCTCCACTTT,CASSEPGTGSPLHF
TRBD1,TRBJ1-2,-,TRBV29-1,TGCAGCGTGCGGACAGGGGGAGAGGGCTATGGCTACACCTTC,CSVRTGGEGYGYTF
TRBD2,TRBJ2-1,-,TRBV28,TGTGCCAGCAGTTTGGGAGGGTTCTCCTACAATGAGCAGTTCTTC,CASSLGGFSYNEQFF
TRBD1,TRBJ1-5,-,TRBV30,TGTGCCTGGAGTCCTGGGACAGGGCACTATAGCAATCAGCCCCAGCATTTT,CAWSPGTGHYSNQPQHF
TRBD1,TRBJ1-2,-,TRBV19,TGTGCCAGTAGTGGGACAGGGGGCGCTTATGGCTACACCTTC,CASSGTGGAYGYTF
TRBD2,TRBJ2-3,-,TRBV5-6,TGTGCCAGCAGACTAACCGGGACTAGCGGGGGGGCAGACCTAGATACGCAGTATTTT,CASRLTGTSGGADLDTQYF
TRBD1,TRBJ1-2,-,TRBV28,TGTGCCAGCGAAACCGGGACAGGGCATCAAGAGTATGGCTACACCTTC,CASETGTGHQEYGYTF
TRBD1,TRBJ1-5,-,TRBV7-2,TGTGCCAGCAGCTTTACAGGGGGCCAGCCCCAGCATTTT,CASSFTGGQPQHF
TRBD2,TRBJ2-1,-,TRBV2,TGTGCCAGCAGGTCTAGCGGGGGGGCCTACAATGAGCAGTTCTTC,CASRSSGGAYNEQFF
-,TRBJ1-6,-,TRBV19,TGTGCCAGTAGTCGTCCAGGGAGGAATTCACCCCTCCACTTT,CASSRPGRNSPLHF
TRBD2,TRBJ2-3,-,TRBV18,TGTGCCAGCTCACCCTGGACTAGCGGGGGGACCGTCGGGGATACGCAGTATTTT,CASSPWTSGGTVGDTQYF
TRBD1,TRBJ1-2,-,TRBV7-2,TGTGCCAGCAGCTTTAGGACTGGGACAGGGGATGGCTACACCTTC,CASSFRTGTGDGYTF
-,TRBJ1-2,once,TRBV7-2,TGTGCCAGCGCTATGGACATAGCTAACTATGGCTACACCTTC,CASAMDIANYGYTF
-,TRBJ2-2,-,TRBV19,TGTGCCAGTAGTATCCCACCCACCGGGGAGCTGTTTTTT,CASSIPPTGELFF
-,TRBJ1-1,many,TRBV9,TGTGCCAGCAGCCCCCAAGTAGGCGTGAACACTGAAGCTTTCTTT,CASSPQVGVNTEAFF
TRBD1,TRBJ2-2,-,TRBV19,TGTGCCAGTAGTCCCGGGACAGGCAACACCGGGGAGCTGTTTTTT,CASSPGTGNTGELFF